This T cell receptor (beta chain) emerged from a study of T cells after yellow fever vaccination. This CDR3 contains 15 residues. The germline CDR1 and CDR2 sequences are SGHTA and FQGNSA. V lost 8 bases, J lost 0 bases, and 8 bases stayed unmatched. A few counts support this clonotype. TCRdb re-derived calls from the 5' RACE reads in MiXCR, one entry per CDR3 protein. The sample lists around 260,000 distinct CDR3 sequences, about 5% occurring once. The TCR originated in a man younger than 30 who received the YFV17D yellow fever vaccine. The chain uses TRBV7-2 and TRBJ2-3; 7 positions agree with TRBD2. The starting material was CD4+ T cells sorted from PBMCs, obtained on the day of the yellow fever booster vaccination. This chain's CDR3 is CASSIGGGSTDTQYF. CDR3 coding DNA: TGTGCCAGCTCTATCGGCGGGGGAAGCACAGATACGCAGTATTTT.